This TCR beta chain emerged from a study of early T cells in non-severe SARS-CoV-2 infection (dated by TCRdb to 2020 to 2022). Context from the whole study: TCR sequencing used bulk RNA from unsorted whole blood, so alpha and beta chains could not be paired.

The protocol used for the library was 5' RACE. Sequencing relied on a NextSeq 500. Unique molecular identifiers were attached to individual cDNA molecules in the TCR library protocol so that sequencing error and PCR bias could be corrected. TCR alpha and beta chains were both sequenced, and the abundances of alpha and beta sequences in each sample were closely correlated with each other. The study's own analysis went as follows. Decombinator V4 was used to perform V gene, J gene and CDR3 annotation of TCR sequences. Expanded TCRs were defined as changing significantly between any two time points under a Poisson model with p below 0.0001. Abundances of TCRs were expressed as counts per million after normalisation to the total number of TCRs sequenced in each sample. MAIT TCRs were defined by TRAV1-2 paired with TRAJ12, TRAJ20 or TRAJ33, and iNKT TCRs by TRAV10 paired with TRAJ18. VDJdb, accessed 1 November 2021, was searched for CMV, EBV and SARS-CoV-2 annotated TCRs, with TCRs annotated for multiple antigens excluded. The public reads were reanalyzed by TCRdb: fastp trimming at Q25, MiXCR alignment, in-frame beta chains only. Entries that share a CDR3 protein sequence are merged under the most common genes and DNA. The V and J calls were not made by the authors but by TCRdb's processing. This sample comprises around 60,000 distinct CDR3 sequences, around 14% of them detected only once. The ten top clones hold around 4.2% of the sample.

Taken from the germline V gene (reference sequence), the CDR1 and CDR2 loops are DFQATT and SNEGSKA. Reading from cysteine to phenylalanine, the CDR3 counts 12 amino acids. The retained sequence is limited to the CDR3, 36 bases, with the frame set at the first base. Trimming removed 3 bases from V and 1 base from J, leaving 6 bases between the germline ends. To note about this clonotype: The clone's antigen remains unknown. The input lacks base qualities; no much larger clone sits a single base away.

The paper's findings and limits, for the study overall: VDJdb matching was skewed toward anti-spike CD8 responses, so virus-specific expansions were likely underestimated and private and CD4 specificities were missed.

Set within a cohort of healthcare workers in London, UK, this nested case-control study involved weekly PCR testing of nasopharyngeal swabs along with blood sampling. Between 23 and 31 March 2020, the week of the UK lockdown, healthcare workers were enrolled and then followed up weekly for as long as 16 weeks. This chain is built from TRBV20-1 and TRBJ1-1, with the D gene not clear enough to name. This clonotype originated in an adult who was a healthcare worker with PCR-confirmed SARS-CoV-2 infection or an uninfected control (not recorded which). Sequencing used whole blood. The nucleotide sequence reads as follows: TGCAGTGCTAGGCGACAGAACACTGAAGCTTTCTTT. This encodes CSARRQNTEAFF.